This T cell receptor beta chain stems from a study of blood T cell repertoires in COVID-19. Assay used: immunoSEQ multiplex PCR; TCRdb lists only in-frame clones, some missing. The data contain fewer than 350,000 clones, more than 75% of them seen just once; the ten biggest clones take up over 2%. Trimming cost V 8 bases and J 2 bases, with 21 bases left between them. The CDR3 is 16 amino acids. Germline assignment: CDR1 SGHVS and CDR2 FQNEAQ. This sequence was found in a middle-aged woman with acute COVID-19. What was sequenced was PBMCs or T cells enriched from blood (not recorded which). The chain combines TRBV7-8 with TRBJ1-1; tentative D call: TRBD1 (6 bases). CDR3 nucleotide sequence: TGTGCCAGCCGTAGAAGGCGGGGGGCGGACAACACTGAAGCTTTCTTT. Protein: CASRRRRGADNTEAFF. Complete variable domain (other parts from reference TRBV7-8 and TRBJ1-1): GAGVSQSPRYKVAKRGQDVALRCDPISGHVSLFWYQQALGQGPEFLTYFQNEAQLDKSGLPSDRFFAERPEGSVSTLKIQRTQQEDSAVYLCASRRRRGADNTEAFFGQGTRLTVV.